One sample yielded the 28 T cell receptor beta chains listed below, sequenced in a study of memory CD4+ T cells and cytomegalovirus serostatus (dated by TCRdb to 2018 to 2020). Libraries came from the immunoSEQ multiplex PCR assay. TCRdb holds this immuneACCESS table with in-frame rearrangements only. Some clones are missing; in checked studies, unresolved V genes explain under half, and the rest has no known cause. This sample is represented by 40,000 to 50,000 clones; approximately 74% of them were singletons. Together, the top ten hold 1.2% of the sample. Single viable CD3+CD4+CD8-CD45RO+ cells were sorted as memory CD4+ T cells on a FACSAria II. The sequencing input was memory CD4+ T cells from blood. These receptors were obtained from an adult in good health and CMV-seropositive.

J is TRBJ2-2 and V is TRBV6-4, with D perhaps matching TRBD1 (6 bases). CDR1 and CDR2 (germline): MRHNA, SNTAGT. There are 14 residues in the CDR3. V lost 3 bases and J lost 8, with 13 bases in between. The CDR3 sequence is CASSDTNREGELFF. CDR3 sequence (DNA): TGTGCCAGCAGTGATACTAACAGGGAAGGGGAGCTGTTTTTT.

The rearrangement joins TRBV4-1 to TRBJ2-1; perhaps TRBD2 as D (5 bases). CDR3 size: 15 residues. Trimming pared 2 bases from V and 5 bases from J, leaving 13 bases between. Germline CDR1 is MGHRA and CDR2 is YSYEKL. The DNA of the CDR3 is TGCGCCAGCAGCCAACAACAGCGGATTAACAATGAGCAGTTCTTC. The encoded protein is CASSQQQRINNEQFF.

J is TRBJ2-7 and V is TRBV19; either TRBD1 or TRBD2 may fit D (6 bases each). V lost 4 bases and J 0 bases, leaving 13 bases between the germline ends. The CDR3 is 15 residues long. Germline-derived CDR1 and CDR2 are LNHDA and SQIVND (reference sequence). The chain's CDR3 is CASSTVGGGSYEQYF. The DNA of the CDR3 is TGTGCCAGTAGTACCGTTGGAGGGGGCTCCTACGAGCAGTACTTC.

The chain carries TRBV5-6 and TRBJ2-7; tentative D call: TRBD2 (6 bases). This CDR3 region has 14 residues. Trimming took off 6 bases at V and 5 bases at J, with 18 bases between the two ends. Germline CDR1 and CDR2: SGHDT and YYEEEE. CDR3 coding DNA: TGTGCCAGCACCCGGTGGGGGGTGGAGAACGAGCAGTACTTC. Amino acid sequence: CASTRWGVENEQYF. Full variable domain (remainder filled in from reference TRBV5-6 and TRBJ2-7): DAGVTQSPTHLIKTRGQQVTLRCSPKSGHDTVSWYQQALGQGPQFIFQYYEEEERQRGNFPDRFSGHQFPNYSSELNVNALLLGDSALYLCASTRWGVENEQYFGPGTRLTVT.

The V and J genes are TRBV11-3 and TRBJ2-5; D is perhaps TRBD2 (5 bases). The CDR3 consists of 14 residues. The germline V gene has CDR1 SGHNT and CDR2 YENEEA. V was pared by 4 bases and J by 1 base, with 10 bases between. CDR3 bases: TGTGCCAGCAGCTCTCGGACTGCCCAAGAGACCCAGTACTTC. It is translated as CASSSRTAQETQYF.

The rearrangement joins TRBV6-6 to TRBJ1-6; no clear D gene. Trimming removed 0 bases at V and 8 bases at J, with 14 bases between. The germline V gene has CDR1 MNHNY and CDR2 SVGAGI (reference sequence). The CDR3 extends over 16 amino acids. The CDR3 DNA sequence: TGTGCCAGCAGTTACTCGAAATCATGGAGTGATTCACCCCTCCACTTT. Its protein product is CASSYSKSWSDSPLHF.

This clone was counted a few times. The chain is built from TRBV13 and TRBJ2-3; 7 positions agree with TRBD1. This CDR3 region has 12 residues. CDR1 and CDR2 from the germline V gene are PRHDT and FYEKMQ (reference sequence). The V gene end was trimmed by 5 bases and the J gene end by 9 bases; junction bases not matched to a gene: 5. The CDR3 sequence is CASSPGTATQYF. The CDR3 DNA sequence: TGTGCCAGCAGCCCCGGGACAGCCACGCAGTATTTT.

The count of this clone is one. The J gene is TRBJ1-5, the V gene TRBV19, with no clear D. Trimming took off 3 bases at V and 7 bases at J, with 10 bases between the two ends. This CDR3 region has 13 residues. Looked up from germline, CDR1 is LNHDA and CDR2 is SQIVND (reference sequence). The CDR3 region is CASSIPPDQPQHF. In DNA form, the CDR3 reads TGTGCCAGTAGTATCCCCCCGGACCAGCCCCAGCATTTT.

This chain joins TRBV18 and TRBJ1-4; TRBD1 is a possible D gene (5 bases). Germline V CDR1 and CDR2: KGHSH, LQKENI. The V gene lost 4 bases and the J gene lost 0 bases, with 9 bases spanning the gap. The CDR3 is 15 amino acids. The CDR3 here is CASSQTAPTNEKLFF. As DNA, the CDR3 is TGTGCCAGCTCACAGACAGCCCCAACTAATGAAAAACTGTTTTTT.

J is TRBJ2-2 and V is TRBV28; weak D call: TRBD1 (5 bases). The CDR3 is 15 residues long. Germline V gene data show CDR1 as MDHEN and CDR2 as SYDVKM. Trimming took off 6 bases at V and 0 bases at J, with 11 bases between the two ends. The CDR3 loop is CASSLLDTNTGELFF. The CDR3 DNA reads TGTGCCAGCAGCCTACTGGACACGAACACCGGGGAGCTGTTTTTT.

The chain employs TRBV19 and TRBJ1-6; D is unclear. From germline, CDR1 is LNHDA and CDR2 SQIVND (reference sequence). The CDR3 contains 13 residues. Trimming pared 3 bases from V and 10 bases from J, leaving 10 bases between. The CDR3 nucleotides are TGTGCCAGTAGTATCGCCGATTCCTCACCCCTCCACTTT. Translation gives CASSIADSSPLHF.

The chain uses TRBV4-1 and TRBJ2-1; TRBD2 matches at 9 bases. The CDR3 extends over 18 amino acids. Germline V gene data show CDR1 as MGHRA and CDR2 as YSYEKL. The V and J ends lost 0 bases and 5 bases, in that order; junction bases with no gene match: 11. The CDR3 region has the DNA TGCGCCAGCAGCCAAGAAGCGGGGGGTTTTGGTTTCGACAATGAGCAGTTCTTC. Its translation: CASSQEAGGFGFDNEQFF.

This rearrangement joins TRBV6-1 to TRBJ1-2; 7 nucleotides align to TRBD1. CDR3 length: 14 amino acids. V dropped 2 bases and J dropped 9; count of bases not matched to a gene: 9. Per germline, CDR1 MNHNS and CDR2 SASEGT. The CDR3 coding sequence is TGTGCCAGCAGTGAAACCAGACAGGGAGTAAGCTACACCTTC. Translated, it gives CASSETRQGVSYTF.

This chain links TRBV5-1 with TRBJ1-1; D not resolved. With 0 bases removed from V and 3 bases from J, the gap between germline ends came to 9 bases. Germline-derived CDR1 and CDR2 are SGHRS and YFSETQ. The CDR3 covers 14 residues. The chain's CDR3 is CASSLDGRDTEAFF. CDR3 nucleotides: TGCGCCAGCAGCTTGGACGGTCGGGACACTGAAGCTTTCTTT.

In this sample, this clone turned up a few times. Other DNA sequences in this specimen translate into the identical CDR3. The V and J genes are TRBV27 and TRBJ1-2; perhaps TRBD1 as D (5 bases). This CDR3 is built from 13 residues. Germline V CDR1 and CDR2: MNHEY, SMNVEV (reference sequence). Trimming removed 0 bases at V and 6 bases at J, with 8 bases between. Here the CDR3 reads CASSLSWGDGYTF. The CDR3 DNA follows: TGTGCCAGCAGTTTATCCTGGGGCGATGGCTACACCTTC.

The CDR3: CASSPNPGQGYRYTF. In DNA form, the CDR3 reads TGTGCCAGCTCACCGAATCCGGGACAGGGTTATCGCTACACCTTC. The genes are TRBV18 and TRBJ1-2, with 9 bases that match TRBD1. After removal of 3 bases from V and 9 bases from J, the junction contained 11 bases not matched to a gene. Germline assignment: CDR1 KGHSH and CDR2 LQKENI. This CDR3 spans 15 amino acids.

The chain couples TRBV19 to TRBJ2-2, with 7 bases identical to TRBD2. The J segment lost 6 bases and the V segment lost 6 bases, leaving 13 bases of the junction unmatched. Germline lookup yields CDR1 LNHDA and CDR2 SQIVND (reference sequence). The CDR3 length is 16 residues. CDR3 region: CASSPLGGDAAGELFF. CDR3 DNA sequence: TGTGCCAGTAGCCCGCTGGGGGGGGATGCGGCCGGGGAGCTGTTTTTT.

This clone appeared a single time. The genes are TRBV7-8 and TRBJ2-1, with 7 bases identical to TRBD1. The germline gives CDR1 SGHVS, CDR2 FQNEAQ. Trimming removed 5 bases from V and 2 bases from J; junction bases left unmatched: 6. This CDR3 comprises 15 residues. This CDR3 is CASSLTGTAYNEQFF. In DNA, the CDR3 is TGTGCCAGCAGCCTAACCGGGACAGCCTACAATGAGCAGTTCTTC.

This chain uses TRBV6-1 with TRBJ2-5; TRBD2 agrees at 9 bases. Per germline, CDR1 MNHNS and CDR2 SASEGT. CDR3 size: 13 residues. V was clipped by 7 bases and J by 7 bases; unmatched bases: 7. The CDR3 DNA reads TGTGCCAGCACCATAGCGGGGGTCGGGACCCAGTACTTC. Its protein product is CASTIAGVGTQYF.

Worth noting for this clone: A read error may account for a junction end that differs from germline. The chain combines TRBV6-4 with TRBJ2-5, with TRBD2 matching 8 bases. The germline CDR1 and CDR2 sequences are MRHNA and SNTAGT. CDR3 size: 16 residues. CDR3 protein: CASISTSEPPQEIQYF. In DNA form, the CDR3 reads TGTGCCAGCATCTCGACTAGCGAGCCGCCCCAAGAGATCCAGTACTTC.

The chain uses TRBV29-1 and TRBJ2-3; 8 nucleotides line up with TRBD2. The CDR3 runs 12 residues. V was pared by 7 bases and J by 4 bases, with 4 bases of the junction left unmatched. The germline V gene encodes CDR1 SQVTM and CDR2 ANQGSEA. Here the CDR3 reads CSGERGSDTQYF. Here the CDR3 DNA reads TGCAGCGGCGAGCGGGGGTCAGATACGCAGTATTTT.

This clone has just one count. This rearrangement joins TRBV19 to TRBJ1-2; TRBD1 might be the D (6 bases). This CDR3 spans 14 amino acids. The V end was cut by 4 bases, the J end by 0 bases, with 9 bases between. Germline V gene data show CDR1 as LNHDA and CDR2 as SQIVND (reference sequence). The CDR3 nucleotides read TGTGCCAGTAGTAGGGACACAGCTAACTATGGCTACACCTTC. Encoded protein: CASSRDTANYGYTF.

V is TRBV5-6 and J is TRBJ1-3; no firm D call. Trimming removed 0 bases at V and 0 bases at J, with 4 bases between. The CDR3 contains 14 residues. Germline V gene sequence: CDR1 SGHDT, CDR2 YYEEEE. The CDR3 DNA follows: TGTGCCAGCAGCTTGGGACCCTCTGGAAACACCATATATTTT. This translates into CASSLGPSGNTIYF.

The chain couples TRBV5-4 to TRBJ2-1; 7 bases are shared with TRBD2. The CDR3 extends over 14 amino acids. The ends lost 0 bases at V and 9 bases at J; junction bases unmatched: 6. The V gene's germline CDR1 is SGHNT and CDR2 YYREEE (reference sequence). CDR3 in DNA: TGTGCCAGCAGCTTGGCCCTAGCGGAGGCTGAGCAGTTCTTC. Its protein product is CASSLALAEAEQFF.

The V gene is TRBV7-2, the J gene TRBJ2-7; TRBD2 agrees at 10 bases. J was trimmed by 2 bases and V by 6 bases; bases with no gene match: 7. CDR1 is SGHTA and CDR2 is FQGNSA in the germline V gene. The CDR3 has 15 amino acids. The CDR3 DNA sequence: TGTGCCAGCAGTTATAGCGGGGGGCCGACCTACGAGCAGTACTTC. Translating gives CASSYSGGPTYEQYF.

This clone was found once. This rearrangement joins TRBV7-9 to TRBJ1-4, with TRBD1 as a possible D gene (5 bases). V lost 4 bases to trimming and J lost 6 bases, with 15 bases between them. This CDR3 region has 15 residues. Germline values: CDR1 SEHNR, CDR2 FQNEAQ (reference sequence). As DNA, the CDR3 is TGTGCCAGCAGCTCCGGGGGAAGGAGGGATGAAAAACTGTTTTTT. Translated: CASSSGGRRDEKLFF.

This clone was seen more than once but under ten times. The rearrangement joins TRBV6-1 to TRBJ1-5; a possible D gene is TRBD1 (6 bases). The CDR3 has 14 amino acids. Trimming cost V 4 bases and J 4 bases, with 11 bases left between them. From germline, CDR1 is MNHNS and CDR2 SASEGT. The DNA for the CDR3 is TGTGCCAGCAGTGCCGAGAGGGGGAATCAGCCCCAGCATTTT. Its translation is CASSAERGNQPQHF.

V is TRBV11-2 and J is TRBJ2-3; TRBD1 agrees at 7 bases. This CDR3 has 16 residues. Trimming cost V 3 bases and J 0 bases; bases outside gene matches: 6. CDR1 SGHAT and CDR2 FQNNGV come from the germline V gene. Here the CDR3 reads CASSFGGDSSTDTQYF. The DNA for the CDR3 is TGTGCCAGCAGCTTTGGTGGGGACAGTAGCACAGATACGCAGTATTTT.